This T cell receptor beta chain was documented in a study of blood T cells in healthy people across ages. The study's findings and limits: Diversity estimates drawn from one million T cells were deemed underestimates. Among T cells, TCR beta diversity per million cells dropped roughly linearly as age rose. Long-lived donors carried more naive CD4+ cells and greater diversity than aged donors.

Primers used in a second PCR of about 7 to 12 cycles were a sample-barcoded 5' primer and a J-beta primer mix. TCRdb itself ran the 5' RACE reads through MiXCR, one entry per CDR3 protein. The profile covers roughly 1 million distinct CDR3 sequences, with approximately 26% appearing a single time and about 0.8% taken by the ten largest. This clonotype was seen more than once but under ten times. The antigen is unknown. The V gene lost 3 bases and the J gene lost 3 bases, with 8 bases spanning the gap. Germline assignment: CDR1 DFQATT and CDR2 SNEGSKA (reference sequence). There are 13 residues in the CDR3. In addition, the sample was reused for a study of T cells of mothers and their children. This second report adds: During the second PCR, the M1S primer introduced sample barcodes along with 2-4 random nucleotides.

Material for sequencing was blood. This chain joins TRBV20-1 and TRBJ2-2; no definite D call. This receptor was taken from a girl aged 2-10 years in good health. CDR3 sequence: CSASRTYTGELFF. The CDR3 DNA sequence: TGCAGTGCTAGTAGGACCTACACCGGGGAGCTGTTTTTT.